This TCR beta chain was identified in a study of regulatory T cells in long-lasting Graves disease (dated by TCRdb to about 2021). About the study as a whole: Newly diagnosed Graves' disease patients had taken antithyroid drugs for less than 3 months. Peripheral blood TCR sequencing and RNA sequencing compared persistent Graves' disease patients with newly diagnosed Graves' disease patients. The study was registered as a clinical trial and conducted in China. A total of some 35 samples underwent TCR sequencing, from roughly 13 patients with persistent Graves' disease and around 20 patients with newly diagnosed Graves' disease.

This clonotype was counted between two and nine times. The target of this receptor is not known. Base-call qualities are not available, and no considerably larger clone is one nucleotide away. The time point label on this specimen signifies: newly diagnosed GD, antithyroid drugs for less than 3 months. For both TCR sequencing and RNA sequencing, RNA was extracted from PBMCs using TRIzol. Graves' disease was diagnosed according to American Thyroid Association guidelines. Patients for the study were recruited at an endocrinology department in Xi'an, China. Each patient gave 7.5 to 10 milliliters of peripheral blood, collected in an EDTA anticoagulant tube. Ficoll Paque Plus density gradient separation was used to isolate PBMCs, and no further T cell sorting was performed. RNA quality was checked with an Agilent 2100 Bioanalyzer and agarose gel, and concentration with a NanoDrop 2000. The paper's findings and limits, for the study overall: Preferential use of TRBV28, TRBJ1-2 and TRBJ2-5 was observed in persistent disease, whereas TRBV20-1 and TRBJ2-1 were favored in newly diagnosed disease. Sequencing and analysis were limited to the TCR beta chain. The authors acknowledged the small sample size as a limitation that may reduce accuracy. Peripheral blood alone was examined, since thyroid tissue, which constituted the primary lesion, could not be accessed. Persistent patients shared more public clonotypes among themselves (around 2,500) than newly diagnosed patients did (about 900). Compared with newly diagnosed patients, persistent Graves' disease patients had lower TCR Shannon entropy and fewer highly expanded clones, which suggests clonal expansion.

Libraries came from multiplex PCR. The sequencing machine was an Illumina HiSeq 4000. CDR3 regions were amplified by Arm-PCR with iRepertoire HTBI primers to construct TCR beta libraries. Gel purification was performed on PCR products prior to sequencing. The paper's data handling went like this. A total of roughly 65 TRBV and some 13 TRBJ segments were identified across samples and were used for gene usage analysis of CDR3 amino acid clonotypes. Filtered high-quality paired reads were merged into contigs using COPE and FqMerger. BLAST was used to align contigs to IMGT TRBV, TRBD and TRBJ reference genes, and CDR3 was defined according to IMGT. Any clonotype with a frequency above 0.1% was counted as a highly expanded clone. Shannon entropy was used to measure repertoire diversity, and the Gini coefficient was used to measure V-J evenness. Public clonotypes were defined as clonotypes shared by more than one individual. The raw public reads went through TCRdb reprocessing: fastp at Q25, MiXCR clone calling, in-frame beta chains kept. CDR3 protein sequences are deduplicated, and each keeps its most common genes and DNA. The V and J calls here are based on TCRdb, not the publication. Present in this sample are about 450,000 distinct CDR3 sequences, about 15% of which were seen just once. Of the sample, approximately 15% falls within the top ten clones.

Including cysteine and phenylalanine, the CDR3 has 18 amino acids. Only the CDR3 part of the read is kept: 54 bases, read in frame from the first base. The germline V gene supplies CDR1 SGHTA and CDR2 FQGTGA. V is shortened by 6 bases, J by 0 bases, and the region joining them spans 18 bases. These data are also associated with another study on T cells in Graves' hyperthyroidism and ophthalmopathy. The second publication reports: Stable Graves' hyperthyroidism was defined as the absence of progression to ophthalmopathy over 18 months of follow-up. Hyperthyroidism patients were newly diagnosed, with disease duration under 2 months, and aged 18 to 65 years. Any patient with an uncontrolled infection, another autoimmune disease, pregnancy or lactation was excluded. Diagnoses were based on clinical symptoms, serum thyroxine and TRAb, thyroid ultrasound and orbital computed tomography. The TCR CDR3 was subjected to a first round of RT-PCR using the HTBI primer set and the Qiagen OneStep RT-PCR kit. Blood samples also contained most of the expanded thyroid clonotypes (frequency above 0.001), which suggests that blood repertoires may reflect thyroid immune responses. In cross-validation, a model built on a 13 V-J signature told ophthalmopathy apart from stable hyperthyroidism with 85% to 90% sensitivity and around 81% specificity, and in testing the same model reached 80%/75%. In validation, the model predicted progression to ophthalmopathy with roughly 70% sensitivity and about 73% specificity, a median of 6.5 months before onset. To identify distinguishing TCR V-J signatures, a discovery cohort of some 99 patients was used, comprising 43 with Graves' ophthalmopathy and about 59 with stable Graves' hyperthyroidism. Prospective prediction of ophthalmopathy was tested in an independent validation cohort consisting of 18 to 20 hyperthyroidism patients and some 15 patients who later progressed to ophthalmopathy. For training and testing, the 95 to 100 patients in the discovery cohort were randomly divided in a 7:3 ratio. In roughly six Graves' hyperthyroidism patients, the study also compared T-cell repertoires from thyroid tissue with T-cell repertoires from blood. Following sampling, methimazole starting at 30 mg daily was given to hyperthyroidism patients, and high-dose intravenous methylprednisolone was given to ophthalmopathy patients. The libraries were constructed in a second round of multiplex PCR and then size-selected and purified. The libraries were sequenced on an Illumina HiSeq2000 using paired-end 100 bp reads. SOAPnuke was used to process the raw data, throwing out any read that contained adapters or uncalled bases, had a mean Phred below 15, or lacked an exact constant-primer or identifier match. COPE v1.2.5 was used to merge high-quality paired reads, and clonotypes were defined as unique nucleotide sequences. Clonotypes were aligned to IMGT TRBV, TRBD and TRBJ reference segments using MiTCR v1.1. The analysis included only V-J combinations with a frequency above 0.0001, which together covered approximately 99% of the repertoires. The TCS score was defined as F50 (clonal expansion) divided by E x V (chaos), with BLOSUM62-based TCRdist calculated between CDR3 peptides within each V-J. Welch's t-statistics and random forest reduced fewer than 550 V-J features to 13, which were used in a naive Bayes classifier (R e1071). Sample size was not statistically predetermined, and investigators were not blinded to group allocation. The paper describes TCR Vbeta CDR3 sequencing of more than 120 peripheral blood samples, made up of roughly 45 ophthalmopathy patients, roughly 75 hyperthyroidism patients and roughly 17 progressor patients.

The sequencing here drew on peripheral blood mononuclear cells (PBMCs), taken at new diagnosis, from a patient treated with antithyroid drugs. The V and J genes are TRBV7-3 and TRBJ2-6; a weak D assignment points to TRBD1 (6 bases agree). This receptor was obtained from a woman aged 45-59 years with Graves disease. Donor details come from another sample of the same person, matched by shared clones. The nucleotide sequence reads TGTGCCAGCAGGACGTCCGGGACATCGAGCTCTGGGGCCAACGTCCTGACTTTC. This gives the protein CASRTSGTSSSGANVLTF.